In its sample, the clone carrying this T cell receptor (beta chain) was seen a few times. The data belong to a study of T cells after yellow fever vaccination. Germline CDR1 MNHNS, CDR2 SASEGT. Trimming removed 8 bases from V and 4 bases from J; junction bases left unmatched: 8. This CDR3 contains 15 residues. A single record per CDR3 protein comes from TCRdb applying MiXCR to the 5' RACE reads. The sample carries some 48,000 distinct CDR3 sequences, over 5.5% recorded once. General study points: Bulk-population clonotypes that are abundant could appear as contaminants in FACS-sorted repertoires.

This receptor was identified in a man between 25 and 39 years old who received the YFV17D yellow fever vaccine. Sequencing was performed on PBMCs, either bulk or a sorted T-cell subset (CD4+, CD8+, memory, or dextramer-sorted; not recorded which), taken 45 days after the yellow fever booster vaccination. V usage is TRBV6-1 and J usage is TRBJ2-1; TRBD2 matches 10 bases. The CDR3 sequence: CASGHETSGYNEQFF. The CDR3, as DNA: TGTGCCAGCGGGCATGAGACTAGCGGGTACAATGAGCAGTTCTTC.